These 13 T cell receptor beta chains were all obtained from the same sample, sequenced in a study of radiation and T cells in renal cell carcinoma (dated by TCRdb to the early 2020s). Receptors were amplified or captured by the immunoSEQ multiplex PCR assay. As stored in TCRdb, this immuneACCESS dataset retains in-frame rearrangements with V and J assigned. A fraction of the clones does not appear; measured against another copy, unresolved V genes explain less than half of the discrepancy, and the remainder lacks a known reason. This sample holds 150,000 or so clones; nearly 90% were observed only once. Around 11% of the sample lies in the top ten. The intended sense of this specimen's time point label: baseline pretreatment blood. What this sample's treatment or condition label stands for: 15 Gy SBRT to primary tumor, nephrectomy 4 weeks later. Sample: blood, taken from a patient whose treatment included radiotherapy and nephrectomy. The receptors here all came from a woman aged 45-65 years with renal cell carcinoma.

This clone has a single count. The V gene is TRBV30, the J gene TRBJ1-3, with D tentatively TRBD1 (5 bases). Germline V CDR1 and CDR2: GTSNPN, SVGIG (reference sequence). V was shortened by 4 bases and J by 1 base, with 14 bases between the two germline ends. There are 15 residues in the CDR3. DNA for the CDR3: TGTGCCTGGAATTGGGACGGTGGATCTGGAAACACCATATATTTT. It specifies CAWNWDGGSGNTIYF.

This chain uses TRBV6-1 with TRBJ1-3, with TRBD1 matching 9 bases. The germline V gene encodes CDR1 MNHNS and CDR2 SASEGT. The length of the CDR3 is 14 residues. V dropped 6 bases and J dropped 1; count of bases not matched to a gene: 1. The CDR3: CASRTGGSGNTIYF. The DNA for the CDR3 is TGTGCCAGCAGGACAGGGGGATCTGGAAACACCATATATTTT.

This clone was detected once. The chain couples TRBV5-3 to TRBJ2-1; D gene unclear. TRBV5-3 is known as an ORF, though its function is uncertain. V lost 4 bases and J 0 bases, leaving 20 bases between the germline ends. This CDR3 region has 18 residues. CDR3 sequence: CARSPTSLEGSSYNEQFF. In DNA, the CDR3 is TGTGCCAGAAGCCCTACTTCCCTAGAAGGCAGCTCCTACAATGAGCAGTTCTTC.

This chain joins TRBV5-6 and TRBJ1-1; 7 nucleotides line up with TRBD1. The CDR3 loop spans 17 amino acids. From germline, CDR1 is SGHDT and CDR2 YYEEEE. V shed 6 bases, J shed 0 bases, and the junction held 14 bases outside the gene matches. CDR3 region: CASTLSRGQRMNTEAFF. The CDR3 coding sequence is TGTGCCAGCACCCTTAGTAGGGGACAGCGTATGAACACTGAAGCTTTCTTT.

Comment on this clone: The same CDR3 can be traced to other DNA sequences in this sample. The V gene is TRBV6-1, the J gene TRBJ1-1; tentatively, D is TRBD1 (5 bases). The CDR3 is 13 amino acids. In germline, CDR1 is MNHNS, CDR2 SASEGT. Trimming removed 7 bases from V and 0 bases from J, with 9 bases in between. CDR3 protein: CASIQGLNTEAFF. CDR3 in DNA: TGTGCCAGCATCCAGGGTTTGAACACTGAAGCTTTCTTT.

The rearrangement links TRBV6-1 to TRBJ1-4; 7 nucleotides agree with TRBD1. With 5 bases clipped from V and 4 bases from J, the junction kept 7 bases outside the gene matches. The CDR3 is 15 residues long. Germline CDR1 reads MNHNS; CDR2 reads SASEGT. CDR3 bases: TGTGCCAGCAGTAGATACAGGGGATTTAATGAAAAACTGTTTTTT. It translates to CASSRYRGFNEKLFF.

The genes are TRBV7-9 and TRBJ1-4, with D maybe TRBD1 (5 bases). V was cut by 1 base and J by 11 bases, with 17 bases left in between. The CDR3 runs 15 residues. CDR1 is SEHNR and CDR2 is FQNEAQ in the germline V gene (reference sequence). The CDR3 region is CASSLVYRQGEKLFF. The CDR3 nucleotides read TGTGCCAGCAGCTTAGTTTATCGTCAGGGTGAGAAACTGTTTTTT.

The V and J genes are TRBV19 and TRBJ1-1, with TRBD1 matching over 8 bases. J was trimmed by 0 bases and V by 4 bases; bases with no gene match: 7. CDR3 length: 16 residues. In germline, CDR1 is LNHDA, CDR2 SQIVND (reference sequence). CDR3 region: CASSTYRGSMNTEAFF. The CDR3 coding sequence is TGTGCCAGTAGTACATACAGGGGGAGTATGAACACTGAAGCTTTCTTT.

The chain links TRBV5-1 to TRBJ1-1; D might be TRBD1 (5 bases). The V and J ends lost 4 bases and 0 bases respectively, with 16 bases between them. CDR1 is SGHRS, CDR2 YFSETQ, per germline. The CDR3 totals 16 residues. The CDR3 loop is CASSLGAGGLNTEAFF. The CDR3 coding sequence is TGCGCCAGCAGCCTTGGGGCCGGGGGGTTGAACACTGAAGCTTTCTTT.

The rearrangement uses TRBV7-2 and TRBJ2-3; D unclear. V was trimmed by 4 bases and J by 1 base, leaving 6 bases between them. The CDR3 has 13 residues. CDR1 SGHTA and CDR2 FQGNSA come from the germline V gene. The CDR3 region is CASSSPGTDTQYF. The CDR3 region has the DNA TGTGCCAGCAGCTCCCCCGGCACAGATACGCAGTATTTT.

The V gene is TRBV29-1, the J gene TRBJ2-7, with a tentative D call TRBD1 (5 bases). V lost 4 bases and J 3 bases, leaving 10 bases between the germline ends. This CDR3 is built from 12 residues. CDR1 is SQVTM and CDR2 is ANQGSEA in the germline V gene. This CDR3 is CSVARANYEQYF. The CDR3 DNA sequence: TGCAGCGTTGCCAGGGCCAACTACGAGCAGTACTTC.

V gene TRBV4-3 combines with J gene TRBJ2-1; 16 bases are a match to TRBD2. The germline CDR1 and CDR2 sequences are LGHNA and YSLEER. This CDR3 has 17 amino acids. Trimming took 4 bases from V and 11 from J; bases not matched to a gene: 11. CDR3 coding DNA: TGCGCCAGCAGCCTAAACCCGGGACTAGCGGGGGGGCAACAGCAGTTCTTC. This encodes CASSLNPGLAGGQQQFF.

The chain carries TRBV7-2 and TRBJ2-1, with D maybe TRBD2 (5 bases). CDR1 SGHTA and CDR2 FQGNSA come from the germline V gene. The V end lost 7 bases, the J end lost 9 bases, and 16 bases lay between the germline ends. This CDR3 is 13 amino acids long. CDR3 DNA: TGTGCCAGCACTATTGACGGACGGGGTGAGCAGTTCTTC. The encoded protein is CASTIDGRGEQFF. Looking up the rest from reference TRBV7-2 and TRBJ2-1 gives the full variable domain: GAGVSQSPSNKVTEKGKDVELRCDPISGHTALYWYRQSLGQGLEFLIYFQGNSAPDKSGLPSDRFSAERTGGSVSTLTIQRTQQEDSAVYLCASTIDGRGEQFFGPGTRLTVL.